This T cell receptor (beta chain) was identified during a study of blood T cell repertoires in COVID-19. Study at large: The United States, Italy and Spain provided the acute and convalescent COVID-19 samples. Nucleic acid was either cDNA or gDNA, and it came from T cells, B-cell-depleted T cells, or PBMCs.

In the case of this clone: This specimen includes other DNA sequences encoding the same CDR3.

In the authors' methods: Amplification of reference gene primers provided the estimated nucleated cell counts. Assay used: immunoSEQ multiplex PCR; TCRdb lists only in-frame clones, some missing. V, J and clone size are taken as reported in that table, and D and trimming were inferred from the DNA itself. In the table there are a few hundred thousand clones, around 83% of which are singletons. Sample: peripheral blood. The origin of this receptor is a middle-aged man who had recovered from COVID-19.

CDR3 DNA: TGTGCCAGCAGCCAAGACGGGGAAGCTTTCTTT. Translation: CASSQDGEAFF. The V call is TRBV3-1 (or the pseudogene TRBV3-2), the J call TRBJ1-1, with D uncertain. Germline assignment: CDR1 LGHDT and CDR2 YNNKEL (reference sequence). V lost 0 bases and J 8 bases, leaving 4 bases between the germline ends. This CDR3 is built from 11 residues.